Presented here are 13 T cell receptor gamma chains from one specimen sequenced in a study of γδ T cells in repeated Plasmodium falciparum infection. TCRdb reprocessed the multiplex PCR reads through CATT. The data contain about 26,000 gamma-chain clones, approximately 2.9% of them singletons. Bulk repertoires came from Vgamma9/Vdelta2+ or Vdelta2-negative gammadelta T cells flow-sorted from PBMC. Material: gamma-delta T cells from blood. The receptors shown here come from a pool of human donors (malaria-infected and uninfected, not separated).

The chain uses TRGV8 and TRGJP2. No J gene was available from TCRdb, and it was assigned here by a germline match of the DNA. From germline, CDR1 is VENAVY and CDR2 YDSYNSRV. Trimming removed 6 bases from V and 0 bases from J; junction bases left unmatched: 7. This CDR3 region has 15 residues. As DNA, the CDR3 is TGTGCCACCTGGCCTAGTAATAGTAGTGATTGGATCAAGACGTTT. Its translation: CATWPSNSSDWIKTF.

This clone was recorded at least ten times. This probably arose from a read error, given a far larger clone one base away. Different DNA sequences within this sample yield the same CDR3. The chain is built from TRGV9 and TRGJ1 or TRGJ2. The CDR3 has 15 residues. Germline CDR1 is GITISATS and CDR2 is ISYDGTV (reference sequence). The CDR3 reads CALWEVTRTYYKKLF. CDR3 DNA: TGTGCCTTGTGGGAGGTTACTAGAACCTATTACAAGAAACTCTTT.

This clone occurred a few times. A far more abundant clone sits one base away, making this likely a read error. Within the sample, other DNA sequences also encode this same CDR3. The chain carries TRGV9 and TRGJP. TCRdb is silent on the J gene; assignment here came from matching the DNA to germline. Germline V CDR1 and CDR2: GITISATS, ISYDGTV (reference sequence). CDR3 size: 17 residues. CDR3: CALWEGMQELGKKIKVF. CDR3 sequence (DNA): TGTGCCTTGTGGGAGGGGATGCAAGAGTTGGGCAAAAAGATCAAGGTATTT.

This clone showed up many times. Possible read error: a much larger clone is one base away. This sample also contains other DNA sequences that code for the same CDR3. The rearrangement links TRGV9 to TRGJ1 or TRGJ2. Matching the DNA to germline supplied the J gene, which TCRdb does not give. CDR1 and CDR2 from the germline V gene are GITISATS and ISYDGTV (reference sequence). This CDR3 comprises 15 residues. Losses at the gene ends were 4 bases for V and 7 bases for J; bases not matched to a gene: 16. The CDR3 DNA reads as TGTGCCTTGTGGGACCGATCTAGGGGGGACTATAAGAAACTCTTT. It is translated as CALWDRSRGDYKKLF.

This clone was found many times. This may arise from a read error, as a much more abundant clone is one base away. The chain combines TRGV9 with TRGJ1 or TRGJ2. In germline, CDR1 is GITISATS, CDR2 ISYDGTV (reference sequence). Trimming cost V 2 bases and J 16 bases; bases outside gene matches: 17. This CDR3 is 13 amino acids long. CDR3 bases: TGTGCCTTGTGGGAGGAGCTAGGAGATTGGAAGCTCTTT. Encoded protein: CALWEELGDWKLF.

There are many counts of this clone. A much larger clone sits a single nucleotide away, making a read error possible. Within the sample, other DNA sequences also encode this same CDR3. J is TRGJ1 or TRGJ2 and V is TRGV2. The CDR3 runs to 15 residues. After removal of 0 bases from V and 1 base from J, the junction contained 6 bases not matched to a gene. Germline CDR1 is EGSNGY and CDR2 is YDSYNSKV. The CDR3 DNA is TGTGCCACCTGGGACGGGCCGAGAAATTATTATAAGAAACTCTTT. Translating it yields CATWDGPRNYYKKLF.

This clone has ten or more counts. TCRdb has a much larger clone's protein, which differs at residue 5 from the translation of this DNA, likely because of a read error; what is shown is the protein translated from the DNA. The V gene is TRGV4, the J gene TRGJ1 or TRGJ2. The J gene, not given by TCRdb, was assigned here from a germline match of the nucleotide sequence. The trim removed 6 bases at V and 3 bases at J, leaving 5 bases unmatched. The CDR3 totals 12 residues. Germline CDR1 and CDR2: EGSTGY and YDSYTSSV. The CDR3, as DNA: TGTGCCACCTGGCGCCTTTATTATAAGAAACTCTTT. Translation: CATWRLYYKKLF.

As to this clone: TCRdb records a much larger clone's protein for this DNA, with a difference at residue 7 that likely arises from a read error; the protein given is the translation of the DNA. The sample contains more than one DNA sequence encoding this CDR3. The chain is built from TRGV9 and TRGJP. The J gene, left out of TCRdb, was set here by checking the DNA against germline. The V gene's germline CDR1 is GITISATS and CDR2 ISYDGTV (reference sequence). The V segment lost 2 bases and the J segment 4 bases; nucleotides outside the gene matches: 8. CDR3 length equals 18 residues. CDR3 region: CALWEDFTQELGKKIKVF. The CDR3 DNA sequence: TGTGCCTTGTGGGAGGATTTTACCCAAGAGTTGGGCAAAAAAATCAAGGTATTT.

With respect to this clone: Since a far larger clone is one base different, this is likely a read error. This same CDR3 is encoded by further DNA sequences in the sample. The chain joins TRGV2 to TRGJ1 or TRGJ2. TCRdb carries no J gene annotation; the J gene was assigned here by matching the DNA with germline. Germline V gene lookup returns CDR1 EGSNGY and CDR2 YDSYNSKV. The CDR3 is 14 residues long. This CDR3 is CATWDSWNYYKKLF. The CDR3 coding sequence is TGCGCCACCTGGGACTCGTGGAATTATTATAAGAAACTCTTT.

This clone was observed a few times. Only one base separates this from a far larger clonotype, so it likely reflects a read error. The sample has other DNA sequences that encode this CDR3 too. The chain uses TRGV9 and TRGJP. TCRdb is silent on the J gene; assignment here came from matching the DNA to germline. CDR3 length: 18 amino acids. Trimming took 10 bases from V and 5 from J; bases not matched to a gene: 17. Looked up from germline, CDR1 is GITISATS and CDR2 is ISYDGTV (reference sequence). For the CDR3, the DNA is TGTGCCTTATGTATACCCTGCAGTAAAGAGTTGGGCAAAAAAATCAAGGTATTT. Its translation is CALCIPCSKELGKKIKVF.

This clone showed up many times. The V gene is TRGV3, the J gene TRGJ1 or TRGJ2. The CDR3 is 15 amino acids. V gave up 0 bases and J gave up 2 bases; unmatched junction bases: 7. In germline, CDR1 is VTNTFY, CDR2 YDVSTARD (reference sequence). The CDR3 region is CATWDRELYYYKKLF. CDR3 sequence (DNA): TGTGCCACCTGGGACAGGGAGTTATATTATTATAAGAAACTCTTT.

This clone was seen many times. A much larger clone differs by one base, so this may be a read error. Other nucleotide sequences in the sample specify the same CDR3. The V and J genes are TRGV9 and TRGJ1 or TRGJ2. TCRdb supplies no J gene; here it was assigned by aligning the nucleotide sequence to germline. Looked up from germline, CDR1 is GITISATS and CDR2 is ISYDGTV (reference sequence). CDR3 length equals 15 residues. CDR3 in amino acids: CALWDRSRGDYKKLF. The DNA of the CDR3 is TGTGCCCTGTGGGACCGATCTAGGGGGGATTATAAGAAACTCTTT.

This clone has ten or more counts. TCRdb's protein, taken from a much larger clone, differs from this DNA's translation at residue 11, likely owing to a read error; the protein displayed comes from the DNA. The chain carries TRGV9 and TRGJP. Assignment of the J gene here rests on matching the DNA to germline, because TCRdb gives none. In germline, CDR1 is GITISATS, CDR2 ISYDGTV (reference sequence). The CDR3 totals 15 residues. CDR3 sequence: CALWELKLGKEIKVF. CDR3 in DNA: TGTGCCTTGTGGGAGTTAAAGTTGGGCAAAGAAATCAAGGTATTT.